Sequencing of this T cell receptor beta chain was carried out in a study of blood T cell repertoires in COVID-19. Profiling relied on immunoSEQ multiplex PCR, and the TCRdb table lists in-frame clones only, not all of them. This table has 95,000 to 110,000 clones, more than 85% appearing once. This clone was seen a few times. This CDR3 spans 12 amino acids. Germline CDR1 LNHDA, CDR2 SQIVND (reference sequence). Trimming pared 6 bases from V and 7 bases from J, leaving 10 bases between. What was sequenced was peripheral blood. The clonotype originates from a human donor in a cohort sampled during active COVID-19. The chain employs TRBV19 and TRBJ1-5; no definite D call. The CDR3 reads CASRHMGQPQHF. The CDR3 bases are TGTGCCAGTAGGCATATGGGCCAGCCCCAGCATTTT. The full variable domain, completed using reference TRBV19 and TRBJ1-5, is DGGITQSPKYLFRKEGQNVTLSCEQNLNHDAMYWYRQDPGQGLRLIYYSQIVNDFQKGDIAEGYSVSREKKESFPLTVTSAQKNPTAFYLCASRHMGQPQHFGDGTRLSIL.